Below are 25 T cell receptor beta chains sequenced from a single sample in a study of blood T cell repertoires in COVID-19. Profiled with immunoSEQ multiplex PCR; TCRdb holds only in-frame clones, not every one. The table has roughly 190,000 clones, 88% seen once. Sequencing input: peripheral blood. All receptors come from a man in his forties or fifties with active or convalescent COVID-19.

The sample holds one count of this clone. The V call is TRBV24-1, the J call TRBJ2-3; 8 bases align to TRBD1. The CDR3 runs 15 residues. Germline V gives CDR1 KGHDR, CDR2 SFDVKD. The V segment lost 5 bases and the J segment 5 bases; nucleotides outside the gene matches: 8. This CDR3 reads CATSGGQVRGDTQYF. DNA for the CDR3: TGTGCCACCAGTGGGGGACAGGTCAGGGGAGATACGCAGTATTTT.

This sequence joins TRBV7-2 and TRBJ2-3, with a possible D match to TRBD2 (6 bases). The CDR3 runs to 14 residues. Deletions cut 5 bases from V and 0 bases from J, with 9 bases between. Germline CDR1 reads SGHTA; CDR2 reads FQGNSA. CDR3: CASSPGTSTDTQYF. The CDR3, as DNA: TGTGCCAGCAGCCCGGGGACTAGCACAGATACGCAGTATTTT.

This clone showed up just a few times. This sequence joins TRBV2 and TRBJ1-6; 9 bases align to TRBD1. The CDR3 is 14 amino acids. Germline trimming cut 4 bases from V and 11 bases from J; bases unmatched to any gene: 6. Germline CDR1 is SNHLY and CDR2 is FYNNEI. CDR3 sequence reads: CASSGLTGGTPLHF. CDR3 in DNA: TGTGCCAGCAGTGGTCTGACAGGGGGTACACCCCTCCACTTT.

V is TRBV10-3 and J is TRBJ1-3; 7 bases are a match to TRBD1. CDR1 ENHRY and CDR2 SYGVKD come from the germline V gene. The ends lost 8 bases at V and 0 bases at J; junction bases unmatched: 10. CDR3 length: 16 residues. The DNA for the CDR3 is TGTGCCATCGGCCGCGAGACAGGGTCCTCTGGAAACACCATATATTTT. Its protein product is CAIGRETGSSGNTIYF.

The CDR3 DNA sequence: TGTGCCAGCAGCATCGCGGGGACCTATAATTCACCCCTCCACTTT. This gives the protein CASSIAGTYNSPLHF. The chain carries TRBV28 and TRBJ1-6; unclear D gene. The CDR3 contains 15 residues. CDR1 is MDHEN and CDR2 is SYDVKM in the germline V gene. The V and J ends lost 6 bases and 2 bases respectively, with 11 bases between them.

This chain's CDR3 is CATSRDNRGDEKLFF. CDR3 DNA sequence: TGTGCCACCAGCAGAGATAACAGGGGTGATGAAAAACTGTTTTTT. The chain joins TRBV15 to TRBJ1-4; 7 positions match TRBD1. Per germline, CDR1 LNHNV and CDR2 YYDKDF (reference sequence). With V trimmed by 0 bases and J by 6 bases, 4 bases remained unmatched. This CDR3 spans 15 amino acids. The full variable domain, with the rest looked up from reference TRBV15 and TRBJ1-4, is DAMVIQNPRYQVTQFGKPVTLSCSQTLNHNVMYWYQQKSSQAPKLLFHYYDKDFNNEADTPDNFQSRRPNTSFCFLDIRSPGLGDTAMYLCATSRDNRGDEKLFFGSGTQLSVL.

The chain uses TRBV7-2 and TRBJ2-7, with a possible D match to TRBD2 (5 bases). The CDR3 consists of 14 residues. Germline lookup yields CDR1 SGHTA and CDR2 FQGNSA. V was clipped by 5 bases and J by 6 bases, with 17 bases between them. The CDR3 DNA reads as TGTGCCAGCAGCCCGGGCGGGCTTGGTGCCGAGCAGTACTTC. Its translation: CASSPGGLGAEQYF.

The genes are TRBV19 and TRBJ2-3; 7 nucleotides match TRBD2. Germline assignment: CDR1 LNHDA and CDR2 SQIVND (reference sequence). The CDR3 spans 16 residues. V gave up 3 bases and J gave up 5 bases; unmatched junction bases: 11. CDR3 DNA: TGTGCCAGTAGTATCCCCCTAGCGGTTGTGGGAGATACGCAGTATTTT. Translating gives CASSIPLAVVGDTQYF.

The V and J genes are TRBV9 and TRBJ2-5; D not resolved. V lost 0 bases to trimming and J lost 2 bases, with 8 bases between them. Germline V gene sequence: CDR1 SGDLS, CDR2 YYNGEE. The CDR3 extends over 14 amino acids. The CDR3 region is CASSVGSLQETQYF. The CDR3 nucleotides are TGTGCCAGCAGCGTAGGGAGTCTACAAGAGACCCAGTACTTC.

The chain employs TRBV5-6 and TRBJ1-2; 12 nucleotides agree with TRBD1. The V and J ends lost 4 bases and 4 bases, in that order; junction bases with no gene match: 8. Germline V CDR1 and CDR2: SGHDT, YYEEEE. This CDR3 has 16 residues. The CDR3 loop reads CASSPGTGGRGYGYTF. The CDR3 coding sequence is TGTGCCAGCAGCCCCGGGACAGGGGGCCGAGGCTATGGCTACACCTTC.

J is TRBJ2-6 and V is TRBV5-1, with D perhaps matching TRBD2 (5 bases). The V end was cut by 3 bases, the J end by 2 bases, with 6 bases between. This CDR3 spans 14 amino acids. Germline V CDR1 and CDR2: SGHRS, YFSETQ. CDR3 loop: CASSSGTGANVLTF. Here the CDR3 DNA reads TGCGCCAGCAGCTCGGGGACTGGGGCCAACGTCCTGACTTTC. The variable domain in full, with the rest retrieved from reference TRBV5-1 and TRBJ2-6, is KAGVTQTPRYLIKTRGQQVTLSCSPISGHRSVSWYQQTPGQGLQFLFEYFSETQRNKGNFPGRFSGRQFSNSRSEMNVSTLELGDSALYLCASSSGTGANVLTFGAGSRLTVL.

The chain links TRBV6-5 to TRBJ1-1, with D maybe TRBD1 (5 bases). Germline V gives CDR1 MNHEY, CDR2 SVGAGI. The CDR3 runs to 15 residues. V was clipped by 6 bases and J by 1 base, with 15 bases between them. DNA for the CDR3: TGTGCCAGCAGGAAACGCTTAGGACAGAACACTGAAGCTTTCTTT. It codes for CASRKRLGQNTEAFF.

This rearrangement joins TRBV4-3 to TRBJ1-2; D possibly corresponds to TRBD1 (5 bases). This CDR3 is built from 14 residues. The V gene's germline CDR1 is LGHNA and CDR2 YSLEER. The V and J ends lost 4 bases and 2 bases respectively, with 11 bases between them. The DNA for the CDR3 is TGCGCCAGCAGCCTATTGGGGCTAAACTATGGCTACACCTTC. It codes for CASSLLGLNYGYTF.

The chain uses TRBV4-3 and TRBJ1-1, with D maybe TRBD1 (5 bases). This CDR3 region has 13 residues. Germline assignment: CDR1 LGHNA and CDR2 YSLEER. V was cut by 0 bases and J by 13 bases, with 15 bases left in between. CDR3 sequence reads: CASSQEGMGLGFF. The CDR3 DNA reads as TGCGCCAGCAGCCAAGAAGGGATGGGGCTGGGTTTCTTT.

The CDR3 spells CAWSPGQGLRYTF. The CDR3 DNA reads TGTGCCTGGAGCCCCGGACAGGGGTTGCGCTACACCTTC. V is TRBV30 and J is TRBJ1-2, with 9 bases that match TRBD1. The J segment lost 9 bases and the V segment lost 3 bases, leaving 8 bases of the junction unmatched. The length of the CDR3 is 13 residues. Germline CDR1 GTSNPN, CDR2 SVGIG (reference sequence).

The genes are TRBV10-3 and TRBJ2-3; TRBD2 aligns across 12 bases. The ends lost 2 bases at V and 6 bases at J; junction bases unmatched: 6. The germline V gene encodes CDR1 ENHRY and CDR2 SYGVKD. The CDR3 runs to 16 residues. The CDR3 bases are TGTGCCATCAGTGAGACTAGCGGGGGGTTTCTGGATACGCAGTATTTT. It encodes CAISETSGGFLDTQYF.

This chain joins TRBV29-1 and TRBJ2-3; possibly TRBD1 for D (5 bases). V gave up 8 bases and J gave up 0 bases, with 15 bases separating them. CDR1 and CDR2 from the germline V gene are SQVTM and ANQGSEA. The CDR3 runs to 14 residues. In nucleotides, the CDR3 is TGCAGCACCCATGACAGAGGTAGCACAGATACGCAGTATTTT. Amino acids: CSTHDRGSTDTQYF.

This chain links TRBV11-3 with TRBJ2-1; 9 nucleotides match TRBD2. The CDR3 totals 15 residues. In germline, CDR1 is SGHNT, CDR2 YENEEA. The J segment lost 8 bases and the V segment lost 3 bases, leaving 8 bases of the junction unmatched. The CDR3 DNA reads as TGTGCCAGCAGCTTTGCCCCTAGCGGGACGGATGAGCAGTTCTTC. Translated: CASSFAPSGTDEQFF. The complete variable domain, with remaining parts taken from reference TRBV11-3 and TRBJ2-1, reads EAGVVQSPRYKIIEKKQPVAFWCNPISGHNTLYWYLQNLGQGPELLIRYENEEAVDDSQLPKDRFSAERLKGVDSTLKIQPAELGDSAVYLCASSFAPSGTDEQFFGPGTRLTVL.

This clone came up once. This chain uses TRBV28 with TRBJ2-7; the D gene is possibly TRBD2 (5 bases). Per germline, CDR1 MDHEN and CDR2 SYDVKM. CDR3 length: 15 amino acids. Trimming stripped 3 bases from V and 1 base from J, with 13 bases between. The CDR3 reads CASSFRGIPSYEQYF. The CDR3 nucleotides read TGTGCCAGCAGTTTTCGGGGTATACCGTCCTACGAGCAGTACTTC.

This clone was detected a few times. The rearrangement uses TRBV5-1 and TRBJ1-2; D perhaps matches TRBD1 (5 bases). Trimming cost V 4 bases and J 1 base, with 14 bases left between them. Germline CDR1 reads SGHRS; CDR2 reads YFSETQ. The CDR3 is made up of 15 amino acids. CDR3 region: CASSPAPGGNYGYTF. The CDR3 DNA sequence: TGCGCCAGCAGCCCGGCCCCCGGGGGTAACTATGGCTACACCTTC.

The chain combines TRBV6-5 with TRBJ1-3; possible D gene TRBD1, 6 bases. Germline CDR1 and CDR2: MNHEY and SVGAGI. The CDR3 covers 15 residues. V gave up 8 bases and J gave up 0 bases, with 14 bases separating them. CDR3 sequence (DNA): TGTGCCAGCGGCCCAAGGACAGCCTCTGGAAACACCATATATTTT. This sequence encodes CASGPRTASGNTIYF.

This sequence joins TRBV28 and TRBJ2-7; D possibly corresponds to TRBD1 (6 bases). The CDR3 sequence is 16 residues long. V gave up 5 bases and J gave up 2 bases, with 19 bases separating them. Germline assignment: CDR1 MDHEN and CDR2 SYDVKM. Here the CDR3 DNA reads TGTGCCAGCAGTCCCCGTCAAAGCGCAGGGGCCTACGAGCAGTACTTC. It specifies CASSPRQSAGAYEQYF.

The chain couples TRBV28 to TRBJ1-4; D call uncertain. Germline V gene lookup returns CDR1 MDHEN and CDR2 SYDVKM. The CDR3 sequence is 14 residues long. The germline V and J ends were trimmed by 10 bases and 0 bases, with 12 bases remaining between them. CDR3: CATLQLTTNEKLFF. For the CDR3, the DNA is TGTGCCACTCTACAGTTAACAACTAATGAAAAACTGTTTTTT.

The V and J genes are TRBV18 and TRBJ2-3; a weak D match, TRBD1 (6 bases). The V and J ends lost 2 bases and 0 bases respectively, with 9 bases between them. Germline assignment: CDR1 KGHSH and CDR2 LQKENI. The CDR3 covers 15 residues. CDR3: CASSPKDSSTDTQYF. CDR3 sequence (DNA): TGTGCCAGCTCACCAAAGGACAGCAGCACAGATACGCAGTATTTT.

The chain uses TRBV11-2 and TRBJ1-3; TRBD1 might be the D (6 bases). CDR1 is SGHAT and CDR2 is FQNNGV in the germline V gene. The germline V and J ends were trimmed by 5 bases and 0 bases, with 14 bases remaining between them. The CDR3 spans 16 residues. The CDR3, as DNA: TGTGCCAGCAGCCTCCGACAGGAACGCTCTGGAAACACCATATATTTT. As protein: CASSLRQERSGNTIYF.